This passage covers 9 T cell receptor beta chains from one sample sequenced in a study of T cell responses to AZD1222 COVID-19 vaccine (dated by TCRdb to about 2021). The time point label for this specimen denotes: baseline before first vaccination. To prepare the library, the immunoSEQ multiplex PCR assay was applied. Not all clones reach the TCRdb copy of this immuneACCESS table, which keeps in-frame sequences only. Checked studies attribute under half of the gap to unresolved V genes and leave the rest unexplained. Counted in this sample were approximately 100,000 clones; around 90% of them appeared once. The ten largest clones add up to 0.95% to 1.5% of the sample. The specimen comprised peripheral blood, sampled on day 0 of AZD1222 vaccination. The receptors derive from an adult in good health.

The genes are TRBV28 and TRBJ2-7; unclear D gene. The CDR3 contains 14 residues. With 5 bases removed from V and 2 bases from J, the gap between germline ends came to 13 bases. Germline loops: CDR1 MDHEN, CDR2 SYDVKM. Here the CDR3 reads CASSPADGTYEQYF. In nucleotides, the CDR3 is TGTGCCAGCAGTCCCGCCGATGGCACCTACGAGCAGTACTTC.

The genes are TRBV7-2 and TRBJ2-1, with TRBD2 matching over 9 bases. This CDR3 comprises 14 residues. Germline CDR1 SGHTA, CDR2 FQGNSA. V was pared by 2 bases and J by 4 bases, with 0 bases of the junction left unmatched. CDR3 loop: CASSLLAGYNEQFF. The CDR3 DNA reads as TGTGCCAGCAGCTTACTAGCGGGGTACAATGAGCAGTTCTTC.

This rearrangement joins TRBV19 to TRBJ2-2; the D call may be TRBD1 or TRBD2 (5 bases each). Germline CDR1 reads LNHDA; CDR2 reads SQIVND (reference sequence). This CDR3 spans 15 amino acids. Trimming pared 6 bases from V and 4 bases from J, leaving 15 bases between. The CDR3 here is CASRPGTGFTGELFF. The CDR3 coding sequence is TGTGCCAGTAGGCCCGGGACGGGCTTCACCGGGGAGCTGTTTTTT.

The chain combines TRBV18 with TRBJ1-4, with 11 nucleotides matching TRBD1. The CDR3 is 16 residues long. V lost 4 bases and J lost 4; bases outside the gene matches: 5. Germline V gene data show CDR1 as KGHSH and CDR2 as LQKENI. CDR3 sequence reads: CASSRSGTGGNEKLFF. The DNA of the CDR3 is TGTGCCAGCTCACGATCCGGGACAGGGGGTAATGAAAAACTGTTTTTT.

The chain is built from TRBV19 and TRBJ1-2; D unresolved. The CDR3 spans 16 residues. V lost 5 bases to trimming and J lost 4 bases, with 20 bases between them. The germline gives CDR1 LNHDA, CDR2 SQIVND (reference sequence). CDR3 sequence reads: CASSVTVGVGGYGYTF. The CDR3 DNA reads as TGTGCCAGTAGTGTGACGGTGGGCGTCGGTGGCTATGGCTACACCTTC.

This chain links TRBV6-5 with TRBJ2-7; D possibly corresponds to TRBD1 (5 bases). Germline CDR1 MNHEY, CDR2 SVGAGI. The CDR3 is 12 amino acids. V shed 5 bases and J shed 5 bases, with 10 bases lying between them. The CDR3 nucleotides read TGTGCCAGCAGTACCCGACAGAACGAGCAGTACTTC. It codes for CASSTRQNEQYF.

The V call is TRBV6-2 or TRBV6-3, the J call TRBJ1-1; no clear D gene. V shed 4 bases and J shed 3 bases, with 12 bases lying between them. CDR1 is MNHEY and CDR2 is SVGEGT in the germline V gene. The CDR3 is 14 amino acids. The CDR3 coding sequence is TGTGCCAGCAGTTTCGACACGGGTCACACTGAAGCTTTCTTT. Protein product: CASSFDTGHTEAFF.

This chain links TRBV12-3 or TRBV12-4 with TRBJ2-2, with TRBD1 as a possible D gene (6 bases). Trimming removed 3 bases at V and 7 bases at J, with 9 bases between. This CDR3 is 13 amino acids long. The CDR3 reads CASSFRTVGELFF. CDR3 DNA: TGTGCCAGCAGTTTTCGGACAGTCGGGGAGCTGTTTTTT.

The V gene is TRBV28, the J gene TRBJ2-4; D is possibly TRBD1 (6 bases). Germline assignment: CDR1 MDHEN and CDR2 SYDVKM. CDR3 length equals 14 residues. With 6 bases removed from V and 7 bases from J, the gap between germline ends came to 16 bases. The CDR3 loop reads CASRSGQIRNIQYF. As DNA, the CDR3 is TGTGCCAGCAGATCCGGACAGATACGGAACATTCAGTACTTC.